The source of this T cell receptor beta chain is a study of control samples from healthy donors and cancer patients. The V and J ends lost 4 bases and 1 base respectively, with 7 bases between them. The CDR3 is 13 residues long. The V gene's germline CDR1 is SGHVS and CDR2 FNYEAQ. The repertoire was sequenced with immunoSEQ multiplex PCR; TCRdb's copy has only in-frame clones and lacks some. The sample includes about 81,000 clones, around 94% seen only once; the top ten take less than 6%. The sample consisted of blood. This sequence was found in a young woman in good health. This chain links TRBV7-6 with TRBJ1-1; the D is unclear. As DNA, the CDR3 is TGTGCCAGCAGCTGGGGAGAGAACACTGAAGCTTTCTTT. It specifies CASSWGENTEAFF.